The 12 T cell receptor beta chains below all came from one sample that was sequenced in a study of circulating and synovial CD4+ cells in juvenile arthritis. Some clones are missing from TCRdb's copy, which holds only in-frame ones; the method was immunoSEQ multiplex PCR. The sample holds around 13,000 clones, roughly 88% seen once. Sequenced: CD4+ T cells from synovial fluid. Receptor source: a human patient with juvenile idiopathic arthritis. Some clones in this sample may be carry-over from other donors' samples.

Only a few counts were recorded for this clone. The rearrangement links TRBV5-4 to TRBJ2-7; 7 bases are shared with TRBD1. The CDR3 consists of 13 residues. J gave up 4 bases and V 4 bases, and 5 bases lay outside the gene matches. Germline V gene lookup returns CDR1 SGHNT and CDR2 YYREEE (reference sequence). The DNA of the CDR3 is TGTGCCAGCAGCCCGGGACAGACATACGAGCAGTACTTC. Translated, it gives CASSPGQTYEQYF.

The genes are TRBV12-2 and TRBJ1-5. TRBV12-2 counts as a pseudogene. The CDR3 sequence is 20 residues long. The CDR3: CASRSIPRGPLLYSNQPQHF. Written as DNA, the CDR3 is TGTGCAAGTCGCTCGATACCCAGAGGTCCCCTTCTGTATAGCAATCAGCCCCAGCATTTT.

The rearrangement uses TRBV5-5 and TRBJ2-7, with 7 bases lining up with TRBD1. Germline CDR1 SGHKS, CDR2 YYEKEE (reference sequence). CDR3 size: 16 residues. J was trimmed by 4 bases and V by 0 bases; bases with no gene match: 10. CDR3 region: CASSLVGQARPYEQYF. The DNA of the CDR3 is TGTGCCAGCAGCTTGGTAGGACAGGCCCGCCCATACGAGCAGTACTTC.

The chain links TRBV19 to TRBJ1-2; TRBD1 might be the D (5 bases). CDR1 and CDR2 from the germline V gene are LNHDA and SQIVND (reference sequence). CDR3 size: 14 residues. Trimming took off 8 bases at V and 4 bases at J, with 17 bases between the two ends. CDR3 in DNA: TGTGCCAGTGGGGGGGGTAGGACGATCTATGGCTACACCTTC. Its protein product is CASGGGRTIYGYTF.

The chain carries TRBV6-4 and TRBJ2-5; maybe TRBD2 (5 bases). The CDR3 contains 14 residues. From germline, CDR1 is MRHNA and CDR2 SNTAGT. Trimming removed 8 bases from V and 2 bases from J, with 15 bases in between. The CDR3 coding sequence is TGTGCCAGCGCGCGTCTAGCCACTCAAGAGACCCAGTACTTC. As protein: CASARLATQETQYF.

The chain uses TRBV30 and TRBJ1-1; unclear D gene. V was trimmed by 6 bases and J by 6 bases, leaving 14 bases between them. The CDR3 length is 12 residues. The germline V gene has CDR1 GTSNPN and CDR2 SVGIG (reference sequence). The CDR3 DNA is TGTGCCTGCACACTTCCCGGGGCTGAAGCTTTCTTT. Amino acids: CACTLPGAEAFF.

This sequence joins TRBV11-3 and TRBJ2-2; D perhaps matches TRBD2 (5 bases). V lost 4 bases, J lost 7 bases, and 10 bases lay in between. Per germline, CDR1 SGHNT and CDR2 YENEEA. This CDR3 has 13 amino acids. The CDR3 DNA is TGTGCCAGCAGCTGGGCGGGCGGCGGGGAGCTGTTTTTT. It encodes CASSWAGGGELFF.

V gene TRBV2 combines with J gene TRBJ2-5; maybe TRBD1 (5 bases). The V gene's germline CDR1 is SNHLY and CDR2 FYNNEI. The CDR3 is 13 amino acids. Trimming removed 7 bases from V and 1 base from J, with 10 bases in between. The CDR3 spells CASTTDIQETQYF. CDR3 sequence (DNA): TGTGCCAGCACCACGGACATCCAAGAGACCCAGTACTTC.

V and J are TRBV18 and TRBJ1-5; D is possibly TRBD1 (5 bases). The ends were cut back, 8 bases at V and 2 bases at J, with 16 bases in the middle. Germline-derived CDR1 and CDR2 are KGHSH and LQKENI. This CDR3 contains 15 residues. The CDR3 nucleotides are TGTGCCAGCAACAGTGGGGCCTATGGCAATCAGCCCCAGCATTTT. Residues: CASNSGAYGNQPQHF.

The gene calls are TRBV7-2 and TRBJ1-2; TRBD1 might be the D (6 bases). V lost 6 bases, J lost 7 bases, and 15 bases lay in between. Germline loops: CDR1 SGHTA, CDR2 FQGNSA. This CDR3 comprises 13 residues. This chain's CDR3 is CASSLGAEGGYTF. In DNA, the CDR3 is TGTGCCAGCAGTTTGGGGGCCGAAGGTGGCTACACCTTC.

The chain employs TRBV19 and TRBJ2-6; 11 bases line up with TRBD1. V lost 4 bases, J lost 4 bases, and 0 bases stayed unmatched. The germline V gene encodes CDR1 LNHDA and CDR2 SQIVND (reference sequence). The CDR3 runs to 15 residues. CDR3 residues: CASSRDRGGANVLTF. The CDR3 DNA is TGTGCCAGTAGTAGGGACAGGGGGGGGGCCAACGTCCTGACTTTC.

The chain carries TRBV10-3 and TRBJ2-1; 7 positions agree with TRBD1. The germline V gene encodes CDR1 ENHRY and CDR2 SYGVKD. With V trimmed by 2 bases and J by 3 bases, 4 bases remained unmatched. There are 15 residues in the CDR3. The CDR3: CAISEMGQFYNEQFF. In DNA, the CDR3 is TGTGCCATCAGTGAGATGGGACAGTTCTACAATGAGCAGTTCTTC.